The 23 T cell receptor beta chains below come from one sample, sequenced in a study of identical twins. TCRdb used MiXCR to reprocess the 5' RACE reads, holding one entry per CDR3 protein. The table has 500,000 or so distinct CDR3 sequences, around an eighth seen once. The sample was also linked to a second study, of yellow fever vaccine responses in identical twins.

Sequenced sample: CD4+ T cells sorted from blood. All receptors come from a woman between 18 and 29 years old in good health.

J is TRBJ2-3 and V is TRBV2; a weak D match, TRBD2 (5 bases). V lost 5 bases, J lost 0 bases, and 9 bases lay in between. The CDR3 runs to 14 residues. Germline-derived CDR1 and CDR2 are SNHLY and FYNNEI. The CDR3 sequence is CASSSSPSTDTQYF. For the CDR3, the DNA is TGTGCCAGCAGTTCTAGCCCTAGCACAGATACGCAGTATTTT.

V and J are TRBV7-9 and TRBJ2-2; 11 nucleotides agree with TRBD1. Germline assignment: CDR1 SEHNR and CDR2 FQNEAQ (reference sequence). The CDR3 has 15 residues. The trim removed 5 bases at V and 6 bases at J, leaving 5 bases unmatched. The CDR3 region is CASSLDRGLSGELFF. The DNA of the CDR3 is TGTGCCAGCAGCCTGGACAGGGGGCTCTCCGGGGAGCTGTTTTTT.

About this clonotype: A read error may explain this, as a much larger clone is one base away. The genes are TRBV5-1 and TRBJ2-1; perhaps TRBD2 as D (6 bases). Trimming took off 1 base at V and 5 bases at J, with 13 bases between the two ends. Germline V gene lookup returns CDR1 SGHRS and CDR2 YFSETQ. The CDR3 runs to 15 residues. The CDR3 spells CASSLLSGRDNEQFF. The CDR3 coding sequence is TGCGCCAGCAGCTTGCTAAGCGGGCGCGACAATGAGCAGTTCTTC. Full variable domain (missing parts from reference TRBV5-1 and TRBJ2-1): KAGVTQTPRYLIKTRGQQVTLSCSPISGHRSVSWYQQTPGQGLQFLFEYFSETQRNKGNFPGRFSGRQFSNSRSEMNVSTLELGDSALYLCASSLLSGRDNEQFFGPGTRLTVL.

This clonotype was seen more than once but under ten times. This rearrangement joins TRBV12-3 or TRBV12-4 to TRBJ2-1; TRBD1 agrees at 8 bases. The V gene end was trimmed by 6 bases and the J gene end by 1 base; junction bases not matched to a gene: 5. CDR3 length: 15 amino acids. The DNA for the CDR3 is TGTGCCAGCAGCGGACAGGGCCGTTCCTACAATGAGCAGTTCTTC. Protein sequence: CASSGQGRSYNEQFF.

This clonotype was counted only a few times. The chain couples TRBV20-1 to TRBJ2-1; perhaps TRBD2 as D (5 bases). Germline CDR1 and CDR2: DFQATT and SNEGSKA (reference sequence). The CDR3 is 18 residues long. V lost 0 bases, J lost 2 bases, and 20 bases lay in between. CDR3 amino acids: CSARDLIVDSRAYNEQFF. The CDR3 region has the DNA TGCAGTGCTAGAGATTTGATAGTGGACTCACGGGCCTACAATGAGCAGTTCTTC.

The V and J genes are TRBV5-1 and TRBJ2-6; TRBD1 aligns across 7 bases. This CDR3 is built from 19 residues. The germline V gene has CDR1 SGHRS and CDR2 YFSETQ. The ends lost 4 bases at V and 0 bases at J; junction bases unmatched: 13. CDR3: CASSLPRSGGSSGANVLTF. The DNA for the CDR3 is TGCGCCAGCAGCCTCCCTCGGTCAGGGGGAAGCTCTGGGGCCAACGTCCTGACTTTC.

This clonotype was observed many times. CDR3 coding DNA: TGTGCCAGCAGTTTAACCGGGCAGTCCTACGAGCAGTACTTC. Protein sequence: CASSLTGQSYEQYF. The genes are TRBV27 and TRBJ2-7; no clear D. The CDR3 sequence is 14 residues long. The germline V gene encodes CDR1 MNHEY and CDR2 SMNVEV (reference sequence). Trimming stripped 2 bases from V and 1 base from J, with 9 bases between.

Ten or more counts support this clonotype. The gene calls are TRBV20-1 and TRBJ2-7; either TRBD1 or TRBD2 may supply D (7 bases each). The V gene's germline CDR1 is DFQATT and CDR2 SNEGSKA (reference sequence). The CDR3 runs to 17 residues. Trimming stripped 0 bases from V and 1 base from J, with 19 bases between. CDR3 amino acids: CSARDPRGGTDSYEQYF. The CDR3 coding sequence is TGCAGTGCTAGAGATCCCAGGGGAGGGACAGATTCCTACGAGCAGTACTTC.

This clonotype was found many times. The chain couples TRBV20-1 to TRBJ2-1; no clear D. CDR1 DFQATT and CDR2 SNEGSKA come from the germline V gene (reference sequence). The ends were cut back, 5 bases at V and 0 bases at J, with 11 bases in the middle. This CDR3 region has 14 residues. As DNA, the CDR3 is TGCAGTGCTTTCGGTTTCTCCTCCTACAATGAGCAGTTCTTC. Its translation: CSAFGFSSYNEQFF.

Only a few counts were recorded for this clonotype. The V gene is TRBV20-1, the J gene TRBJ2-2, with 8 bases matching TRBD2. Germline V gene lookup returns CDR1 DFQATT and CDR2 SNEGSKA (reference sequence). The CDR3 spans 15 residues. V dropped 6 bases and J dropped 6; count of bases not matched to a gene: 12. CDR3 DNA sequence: TGCAGTGCCGCAGCGGGAGTCTTGGTGGCCGGGGAGCTGTTTTTT. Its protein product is CSAAAGVLVAGELFF.

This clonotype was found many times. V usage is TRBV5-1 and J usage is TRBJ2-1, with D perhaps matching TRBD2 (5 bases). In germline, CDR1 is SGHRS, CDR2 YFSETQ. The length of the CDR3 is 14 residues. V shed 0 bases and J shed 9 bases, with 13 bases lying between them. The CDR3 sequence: CASSLETSFSEQFF. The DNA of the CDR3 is TGCGCCAGCAGCTTGGAAACTAGTTTCAGTGAGCAGTTCTTC.

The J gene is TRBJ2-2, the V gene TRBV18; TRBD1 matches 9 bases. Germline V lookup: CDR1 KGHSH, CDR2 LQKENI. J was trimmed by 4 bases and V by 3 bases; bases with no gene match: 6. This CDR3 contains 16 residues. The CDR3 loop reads CASSPTGQGATGELFF. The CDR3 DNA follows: TGTGCCAGCTCACCGACGGGACAGGGTGCCACCGGGGAGCTGTTTTTT.

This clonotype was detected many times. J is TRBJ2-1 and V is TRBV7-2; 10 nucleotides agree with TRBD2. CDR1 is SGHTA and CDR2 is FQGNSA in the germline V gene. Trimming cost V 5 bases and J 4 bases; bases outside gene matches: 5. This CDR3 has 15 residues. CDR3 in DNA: TGTGCCAGCAGCCTAGGTAGCGGGGGGTACAATGAGCAGTTCTTC. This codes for CASSLGSGGYNEQFF.

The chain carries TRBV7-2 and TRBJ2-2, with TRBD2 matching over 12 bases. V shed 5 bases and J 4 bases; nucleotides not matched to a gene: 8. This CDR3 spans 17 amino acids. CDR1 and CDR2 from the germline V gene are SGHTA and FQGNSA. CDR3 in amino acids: CASSRRLAGVGTGELFF. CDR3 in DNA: TGTGCCAGCAGCCGCAGACTAGCGGGAGTAGGCACCGGGGAGCTGTTTTTT.

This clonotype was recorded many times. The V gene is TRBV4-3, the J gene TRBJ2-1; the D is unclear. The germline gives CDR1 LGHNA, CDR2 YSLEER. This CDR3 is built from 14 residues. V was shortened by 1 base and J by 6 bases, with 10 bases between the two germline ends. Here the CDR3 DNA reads TGCGCCAGCAGCCAAGGGACGTTTGCCAATGAGCAGTTCTTC. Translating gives CASSQGTFANEQFF.

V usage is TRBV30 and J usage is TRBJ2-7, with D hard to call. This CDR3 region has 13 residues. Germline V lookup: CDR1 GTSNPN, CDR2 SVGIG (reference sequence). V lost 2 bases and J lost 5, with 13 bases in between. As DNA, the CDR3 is TGTGCCTGGAGTCTCCTGGGTTGGAACGAGCAGTACTTC. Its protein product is CAWSLLGWNEQYF.

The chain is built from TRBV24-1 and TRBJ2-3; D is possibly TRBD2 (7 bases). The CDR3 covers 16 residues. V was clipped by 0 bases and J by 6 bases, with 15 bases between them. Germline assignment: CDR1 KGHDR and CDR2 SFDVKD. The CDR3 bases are TGTGCCACCAGTGATTTGAGGGGGGGCGCGGAGGATACGCAGTATTTT. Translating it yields CATSDLRGGAEDTQYF.

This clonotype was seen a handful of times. CDR3 residues: CASSPGPGEPNEQFF. The CDR3 nucleotides read TGTGCCAGCAGCCCAGGGCCTGGGGAGCCCAATGAGCAGTTCTTC. The V and J genes are TRBV6-1 and TRBJ2-1; D is perhaps TRBD1 or TRBD2 (5 bases each). CDR1 MNHNS and CDR2 SASEGT come from the germline V gene. This CDR3 contains 15 residues. V lost 6 bases, J lost 6 bases, and 18 bases lay in between.

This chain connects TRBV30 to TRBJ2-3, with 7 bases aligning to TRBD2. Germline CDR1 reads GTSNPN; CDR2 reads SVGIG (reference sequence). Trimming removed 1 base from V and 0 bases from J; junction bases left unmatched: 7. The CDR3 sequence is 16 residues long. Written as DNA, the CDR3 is TGTGCCTGGAGTGCTCCGGCGGGGGTTAGCACAGATACGCAGTATTTT. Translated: CAWSAPAGVSTDTQYF.

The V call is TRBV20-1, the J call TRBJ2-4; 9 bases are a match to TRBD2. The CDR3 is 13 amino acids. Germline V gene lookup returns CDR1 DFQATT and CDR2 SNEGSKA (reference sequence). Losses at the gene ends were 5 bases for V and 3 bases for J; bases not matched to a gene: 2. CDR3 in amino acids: CSAGAGGKNIQYF. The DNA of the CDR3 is TGCAGTGCTGGAGCGGGAGGCAAAAACATTCAGTACTTC.

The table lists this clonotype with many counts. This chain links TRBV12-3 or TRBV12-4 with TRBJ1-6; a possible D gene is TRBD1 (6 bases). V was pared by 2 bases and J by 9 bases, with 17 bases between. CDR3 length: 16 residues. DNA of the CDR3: TGTGCCAGCAGTTTACATTGGGGGCTCACGGGTTCACCCCTCCACTTT. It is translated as CASSLHWGLTGSPLHF.

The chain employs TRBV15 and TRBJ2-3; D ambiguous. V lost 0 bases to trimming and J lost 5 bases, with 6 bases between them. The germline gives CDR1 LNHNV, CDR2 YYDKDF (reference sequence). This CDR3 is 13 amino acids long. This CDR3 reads CATSRDQRDTQYF. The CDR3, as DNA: TGTGCCACCAGCAGAGATCAAAGAGATACGCAGTATTTT.

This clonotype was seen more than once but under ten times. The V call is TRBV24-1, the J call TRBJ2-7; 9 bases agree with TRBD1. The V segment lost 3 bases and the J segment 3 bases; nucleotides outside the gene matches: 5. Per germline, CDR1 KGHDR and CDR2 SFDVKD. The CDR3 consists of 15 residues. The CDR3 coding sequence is TGTGCCACCAGTGATACGGGACAGGGTTTCTACGAGCAGTACTTC. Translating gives CATSDTGQGFYEQYF.